This T cell receptor beta chain was found in a study of human T cells and chemical hapten exposure. In its sample, this clonotype was seen many times. Its antigen is as yet unknown. Individual cDNA molecules (in the library) carried attached unique molecular identifiers. Under the authors' procedure: Sampled TCR counts reached a median of approximately 100,000 per sample, with values ranging from about 23,224 to 700,000. From the RACE reads, TCRdb called clonotypes with MiXCR, one entry per CDR3 protein. The V and J calls were determined by TCRdb, not by the authors. This table holds 65,000 or so distinct CDR3 sequences, under 7.5% found once. Time point here: healthy volunteer bleed at 6 weeks. Total RNA extraction was carried out from unfractionated whole blood. Study observations and caveats: The study found that DPC sensitization did not change TCRs above 1 in 1000 frequency.

Between the trimmed V and J ends, which lost 5 bases and 5 bases, there was a span of 15 bases. The CDR3 has 14 amino acids. Germline-derived CDR1 and CDR2 are MNHNY and SVGAGI (reference sequence). Sequencing was done on a sample of whole blood. The rearrangement joins TRBV6-6 to TRBJ2-5; D is tentatively TRBD1 or TRBD2 (5 bases each). The receptor comes from a female donor in good health. Some clones in this sample may be carry-over from other donors' samples. Written as DNA, the CDR3 is TGTGCCAGCAGTCGACGGGGCCGTTCGGAGACCCAGTACTTC. It yields the protein CASSRRGRSETQYF.